This T cell receptor beta chain originates from a study of T cells in localized non-small cell lung cancer. TCRdb keeps only in-frame clones here, not all; method: immunoSEQ multiplex PCR. The sample has over 1,000 clones, 20% to 25% seen once. Regarding this clone: What it binds is not known.

This CDR3 has 13 residues. Trimming took 5 bases from V and 7 from J, leaving 14 bases between them. In germline, CDR1 is SQVTM, CDR2 ANQGSEA. Overall study findings and caveats: An association was observed between higher blood T cell density and longer overall survival. Because sequencing included only one region (of the tumor), heterogeneity remains possible. It was uninvolved adjacent lung that showed the highest T cell clonality, exceeding tumor.

V usage is TRBV29-1 and J usage is TRBJ2-2, with unresolved D. The TCR originated in a woman aged 40 to 75 with stage I lung adenocarcinoma. The sequencing used normal lung tissue next to the tumor, collected before any cancer treatment. The CDR3 coding sequence is TGCAGCGTTACGATCCTGATCAGCGGGGAGCTGTTTTTT. It translates to CSVTILISGELFF.